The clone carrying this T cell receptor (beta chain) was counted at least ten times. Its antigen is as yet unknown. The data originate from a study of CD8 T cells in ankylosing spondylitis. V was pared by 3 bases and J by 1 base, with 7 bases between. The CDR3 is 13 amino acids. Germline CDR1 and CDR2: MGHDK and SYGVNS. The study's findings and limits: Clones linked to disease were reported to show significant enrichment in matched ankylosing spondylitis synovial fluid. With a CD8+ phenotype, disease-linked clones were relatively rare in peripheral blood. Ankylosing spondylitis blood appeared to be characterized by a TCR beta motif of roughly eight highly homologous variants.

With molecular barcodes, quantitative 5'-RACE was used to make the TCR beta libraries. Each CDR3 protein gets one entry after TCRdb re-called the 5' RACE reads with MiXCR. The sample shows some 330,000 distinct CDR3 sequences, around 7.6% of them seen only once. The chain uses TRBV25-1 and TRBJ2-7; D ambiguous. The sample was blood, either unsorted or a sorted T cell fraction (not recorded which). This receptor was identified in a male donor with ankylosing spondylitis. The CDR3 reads CASSDSGSYEQYF. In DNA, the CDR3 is TGTGCCAGCAGTGACTCCGGGTCCTACGAGCAGTACTTC.